This entry describes one TCR beta chain. These data belong to a study of blood T cell repertoires in COVID-19. Study overall: T cells, B-cell-depleted T cells, or PBMCs supplied cDNA or gDNA.

TCRdb's table, derived via immunoSEQ multiplex PCR, lists solely in-frame clones and lacks some. The sample contains hundreds of thousands of clones, roughly 80% of which appear only once. This CDR3 is built from 17 residues. Germline trimming cut 1 base from V and 6 bases from J; bases unmatched to any gene: 8. Germline loops: CDR1 SGHTA, CDR2 FQGNSA. This chain joins TRBV7-2 and TRBJ2-1; 11 nucleotides align to TRBD2. The sample comprised peripheral blood. This receptor was obtained from a woman older than 75 with acute or convalescent COVID-19. In DNA, the CDR3 is TGTGCCAGCAGCTTAGGGTCTAGCGGGGGGTACACCAATGAGCAGTTCTTC. Amino acids: CASSLGSSGGYTNEQFF.